This T cell receptor (beta chain) appears in the sequencing data of a study of Tregs in tolerant kidney transplant recipients. V gave up 4 bases and J gave up 4 bases, with 15 bases separating them. CDR1 is SGHNT and CDR2 is YYREEE in the germline V gene (reference sequence). There are 15 residues in the CDR3. This clone was counted once. The data were produced by immunoSEQ multiplex PCR, yet TCRdb's version contains in-frame clones alone and is incomplete. The sample shows about 120,000 clones, 92% of them seen only once. Thawed PBMCs were FACS-sorted into unstimulated CD4+CD25+CD127- regulatory T cells, CD4+CD25- non-regulatory cells, CD4 and CD8 cells.

This receptor was obtained from a human donor in good health. The sample consisted of CD4+ T cells from blood. The chain links TRBV5-4 to TRBJ2-1, with TRBD2 as a possible D gene (5 bases). CDR3 DNA: TGTGCCAGCAGCGCCTACGGGTCGGGGTACAATGAGCAGTTCTTC. Translation: CASSAYGSGYNEQFF.